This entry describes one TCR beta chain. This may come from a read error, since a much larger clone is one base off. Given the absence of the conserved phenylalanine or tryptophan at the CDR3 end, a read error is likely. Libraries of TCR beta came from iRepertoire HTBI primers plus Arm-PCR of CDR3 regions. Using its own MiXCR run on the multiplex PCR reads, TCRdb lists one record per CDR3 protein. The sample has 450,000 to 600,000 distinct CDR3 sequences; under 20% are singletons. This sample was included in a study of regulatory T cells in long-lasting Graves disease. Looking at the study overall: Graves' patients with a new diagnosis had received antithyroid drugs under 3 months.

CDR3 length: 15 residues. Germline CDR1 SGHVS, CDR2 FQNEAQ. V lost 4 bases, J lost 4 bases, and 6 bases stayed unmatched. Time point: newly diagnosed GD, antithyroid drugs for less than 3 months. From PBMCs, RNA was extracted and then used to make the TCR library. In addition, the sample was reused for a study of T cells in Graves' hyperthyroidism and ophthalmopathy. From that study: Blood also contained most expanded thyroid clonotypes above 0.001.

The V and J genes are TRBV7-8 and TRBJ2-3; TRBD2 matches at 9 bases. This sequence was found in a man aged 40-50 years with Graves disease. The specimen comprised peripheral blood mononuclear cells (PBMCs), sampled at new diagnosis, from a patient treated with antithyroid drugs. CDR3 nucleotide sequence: TGTGCCAGCAGCTGGGTAGCGGGAGAAGCAGATACGCAGTATTCT. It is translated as CASSWVAGEADTQYS.